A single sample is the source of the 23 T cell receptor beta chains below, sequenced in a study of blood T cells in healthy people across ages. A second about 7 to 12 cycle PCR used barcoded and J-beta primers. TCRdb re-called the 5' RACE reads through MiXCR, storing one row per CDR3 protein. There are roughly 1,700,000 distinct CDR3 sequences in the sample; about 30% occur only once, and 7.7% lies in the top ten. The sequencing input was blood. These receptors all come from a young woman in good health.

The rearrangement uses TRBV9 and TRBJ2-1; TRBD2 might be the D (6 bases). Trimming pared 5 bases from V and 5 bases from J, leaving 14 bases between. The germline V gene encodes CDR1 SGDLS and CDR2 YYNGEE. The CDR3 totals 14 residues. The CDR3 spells CASRGGGGDNEQFF. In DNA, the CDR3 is TGTGCCAGCAGGGGGGGAGGAGGGGACAATGAGCAGTTCTTC.

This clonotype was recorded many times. The CDR3 spells CASSVTGTGGGEQYF. Here the CDR3 DNA reads TGTGCCAGCAGTGTGACCGGGACAGGGGGCGGTGAGCAGTACTTC. J is TRBJ2-7 and V is TRBV6-1; 12 bases are shared with TRBD1. Germline assignment: CDR1 MNHNS and CDR2 SASEGT. J was trimmed by 7 bases and V by 4 bases; bases with no gene match: 8. The CDR3 sequence is 15 residues long.

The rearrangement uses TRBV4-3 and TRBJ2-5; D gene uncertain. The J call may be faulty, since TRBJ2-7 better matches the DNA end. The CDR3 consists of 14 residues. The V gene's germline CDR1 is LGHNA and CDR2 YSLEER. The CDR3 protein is CASSQSDPTYEQYF. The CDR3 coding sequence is TGCGCCAGCAGCCAATCAGACCCGACCTACGAGCAGTACTTC.

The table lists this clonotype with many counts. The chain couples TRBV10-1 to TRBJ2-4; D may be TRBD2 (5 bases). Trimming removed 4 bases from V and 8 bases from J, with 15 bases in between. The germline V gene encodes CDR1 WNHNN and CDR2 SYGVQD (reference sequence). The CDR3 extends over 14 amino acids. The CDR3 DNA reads TGCGCCAGCAGTGCAGCTGGGAGTAGGGACATTCAGTACTTC. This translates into CASSAAGSRDIQYF.

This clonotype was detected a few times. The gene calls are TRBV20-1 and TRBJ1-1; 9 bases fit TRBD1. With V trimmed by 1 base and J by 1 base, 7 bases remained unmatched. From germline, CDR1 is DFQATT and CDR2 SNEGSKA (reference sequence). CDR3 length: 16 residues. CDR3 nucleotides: TGCAGTGCTAGAGTTGCGGGACAGGGTTCGAACACTGAAGCTTTCTTT. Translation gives CSARVAGQGSNTEAFF.

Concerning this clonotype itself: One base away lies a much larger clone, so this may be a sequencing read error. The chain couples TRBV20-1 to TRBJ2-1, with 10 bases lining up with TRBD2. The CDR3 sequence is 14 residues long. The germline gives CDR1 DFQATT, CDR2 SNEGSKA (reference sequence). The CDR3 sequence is CSASASGSGDERFF. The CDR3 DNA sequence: TGCAGTGCTAGCGCTAGCGGGAGTGGGGATGAGCGGTTCTTC.

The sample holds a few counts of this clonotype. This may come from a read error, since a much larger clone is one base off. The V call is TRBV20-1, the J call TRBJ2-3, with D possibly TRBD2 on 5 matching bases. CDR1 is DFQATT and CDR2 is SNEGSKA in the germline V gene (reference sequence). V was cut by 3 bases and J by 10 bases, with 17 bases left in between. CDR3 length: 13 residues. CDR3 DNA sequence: TGCAGTGCTAGTTCACTAGTGGGATTGTCGCAGTATTTT. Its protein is CSASSLVGLSQYF.

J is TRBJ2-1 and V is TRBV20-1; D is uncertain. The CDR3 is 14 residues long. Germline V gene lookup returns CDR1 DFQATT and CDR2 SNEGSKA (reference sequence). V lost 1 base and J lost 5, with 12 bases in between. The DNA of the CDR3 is TGCAGTGCTAGAGCAAGGCAGATAGACAATGAGCAGTTCTTC. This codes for CSARARQIDNEQFF.

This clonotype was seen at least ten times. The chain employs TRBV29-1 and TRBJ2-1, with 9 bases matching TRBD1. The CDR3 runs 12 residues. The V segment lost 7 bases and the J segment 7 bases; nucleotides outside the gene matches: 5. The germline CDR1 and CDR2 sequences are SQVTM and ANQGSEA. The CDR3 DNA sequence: TGCAGCGGGACAGGGGCCGGTAATGAGCAGTTCTTC. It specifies CSGTGAGNEQFF.

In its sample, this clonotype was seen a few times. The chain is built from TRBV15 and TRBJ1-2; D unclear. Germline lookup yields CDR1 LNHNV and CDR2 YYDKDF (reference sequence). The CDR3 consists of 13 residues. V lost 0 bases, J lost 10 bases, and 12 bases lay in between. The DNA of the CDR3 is TGTGCCACCAGCAGAGATCACACCTCCCTCTACACCTTC. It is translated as CATSRDHTSLYTF.

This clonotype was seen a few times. The CDR3 region is CASRKGQVNTEAFF. The CDR3, as DNA: TGTGCCAGCAGAAAGGGACAGGTGAACACTGAAGCTTTCTTT. The chain recombines TRBV12-3 or TRBV12-4 with TRBJ1-1; TRBD1 matches 8 bases. The J segment lost 0 bases and the V segment lost 6 bases, leaving 3 bases of the junction unmatched. The CDR3 extends over 14 amino acids.

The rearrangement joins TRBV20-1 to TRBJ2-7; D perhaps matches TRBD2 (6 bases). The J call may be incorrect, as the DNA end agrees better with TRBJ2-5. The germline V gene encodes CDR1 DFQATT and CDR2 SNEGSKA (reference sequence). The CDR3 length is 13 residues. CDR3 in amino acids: CSALGPRGETQYF. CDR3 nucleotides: TGCAGTGCTCTTGGGCCTCGGGGGGAGACCCAGTACTTC.

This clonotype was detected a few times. CDR3 coding DNA: TGTGCCAGCAGCCCTTTAGCGGGGGTCACCTACAATGAGCAGTTCTTC. Encoded protein: CASSPLAGVTYNEQFF. The chain combines TRBV3-1 with TRBJ2-1, with 9 bases identical to TRBD2. CDR3 length: 16 residues. The V gene end was trimmed by 4 bases and the J gene end by 2 bases; junction bases not matched to a gene: 6. Germline loops: CDR1 LGHDT, CDR2 YNNKEL (reference sequence).

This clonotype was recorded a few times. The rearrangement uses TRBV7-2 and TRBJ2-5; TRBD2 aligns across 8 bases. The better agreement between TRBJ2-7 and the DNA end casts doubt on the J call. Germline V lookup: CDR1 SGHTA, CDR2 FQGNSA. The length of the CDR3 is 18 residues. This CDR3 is CASSKREGGRRVSFEQYF. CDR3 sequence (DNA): TGTGCCAGCAGCAAACGGGAGGGAGGGAGACGGGTTTCTTTCGAGCAGTACTTC.

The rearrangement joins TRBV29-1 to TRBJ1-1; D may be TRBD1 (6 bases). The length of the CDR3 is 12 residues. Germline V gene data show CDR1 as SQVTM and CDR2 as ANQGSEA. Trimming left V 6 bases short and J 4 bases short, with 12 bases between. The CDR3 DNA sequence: TGCAGCGTCGCTAGAGGGGGCACTGAAGCTTTCTTT. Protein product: CSVARGGTEAFF.

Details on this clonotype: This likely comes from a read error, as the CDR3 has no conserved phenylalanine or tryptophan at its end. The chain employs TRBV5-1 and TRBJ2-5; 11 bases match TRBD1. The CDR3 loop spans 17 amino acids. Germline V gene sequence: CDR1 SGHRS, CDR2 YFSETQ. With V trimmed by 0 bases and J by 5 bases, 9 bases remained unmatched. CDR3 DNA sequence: TGCGCCAGCAGCTTGGGCCCAGGACAGGGGGCGCGGGAGACCCAGTACATC. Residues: CASSLGPGQGARETQYI.

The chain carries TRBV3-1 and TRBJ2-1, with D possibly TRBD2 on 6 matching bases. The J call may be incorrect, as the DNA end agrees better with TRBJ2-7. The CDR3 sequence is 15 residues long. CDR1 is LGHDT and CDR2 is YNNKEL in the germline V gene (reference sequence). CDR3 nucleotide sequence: TGTGCCAGCAGCCAGGGAAGACTAGGGTACAATGAGCAGTACTTC. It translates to CASSQGRLGYNEQYF.

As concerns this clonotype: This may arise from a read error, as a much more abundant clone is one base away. The CDR3 loop reads CASSHAGGICNEQFF. CDR3 sequence (DNA): TGCGCCAGCAGCCATGCGGGGGGAATATGCAATGAGCAGTTCTTC. The J gene is TRBJ2-1, the V gene TRBV4-1; 8 nucleotides line up with TRBD2. Germline values: CDR1 MGHRA, CDR2 YSYEKL. The CDR3 runs 15 residues. V gave up 3 bases and J gave up 6 bases; unmatched junction bases: 7.

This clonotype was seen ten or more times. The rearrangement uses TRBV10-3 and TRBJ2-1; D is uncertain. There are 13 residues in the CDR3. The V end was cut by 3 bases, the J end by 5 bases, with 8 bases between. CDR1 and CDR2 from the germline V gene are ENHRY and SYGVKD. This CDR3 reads CAISDPTHNEQFF. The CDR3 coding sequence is TGTGCCATCAGTGATCCCACCCACAATGAGCAGTTCTTC.

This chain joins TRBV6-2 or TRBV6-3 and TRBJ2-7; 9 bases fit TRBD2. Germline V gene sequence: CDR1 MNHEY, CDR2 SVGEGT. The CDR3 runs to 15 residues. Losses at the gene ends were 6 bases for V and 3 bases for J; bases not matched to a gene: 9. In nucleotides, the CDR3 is TGTGCCAGCAGATCTAGCGGGATATCTTGCTACGAGCAGTACTTC. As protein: CASRSSGISCYEQYF.

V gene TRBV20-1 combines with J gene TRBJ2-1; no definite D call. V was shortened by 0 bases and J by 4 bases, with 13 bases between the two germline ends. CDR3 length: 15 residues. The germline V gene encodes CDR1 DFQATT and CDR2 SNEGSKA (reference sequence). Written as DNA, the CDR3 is TGCAGTGCTAGAGATGGTGCCCCTGGGTACAATGAGCAGTTCTTC. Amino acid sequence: CSARDGAPGYNEQFF.

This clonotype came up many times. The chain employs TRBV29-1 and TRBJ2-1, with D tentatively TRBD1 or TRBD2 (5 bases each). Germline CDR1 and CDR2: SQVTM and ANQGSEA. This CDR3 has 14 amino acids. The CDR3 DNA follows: TGCAGTATCCGAACGGGGCCCTCCTACAATGAGCAGTTCTTC. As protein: CSIRTGPSYNEQFF.

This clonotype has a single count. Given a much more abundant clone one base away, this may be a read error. CDR3 sequence: CSAMTELAKNVQYF. The DNA of the CDR3 is TGCAGTGCCATGACAGAACTAGCCAAAAACGTTCAGTACTTC. The chain uses TRBV20-1 and TRBJ2-4; D may be TRBD2 (6 bases). CDR1 and CDR2 from the germline V gene are DFQATT and SNEGSKA (reference sequence). This CDR3 region has 14 residues.